One sample yielded the 23 T cell receptor beta chains listed below, sequenced in a study of blood T cells in healthy people across ages. Together with a sample-barcoded 5' primer, a J-beta primer mix was included in a second PCR lasting 7 to 11 cycles. A single record per CDR3 protein comes from TCRdb applying MiXCR to the 5' RACE reads. The sample comprises about 1.5 million distinct CDR3 sequences, 42% of which are singletons, and just over 4% rests with the top ten. The sequenced sample was blood. These receptor sequences come from a woman in her late teens or twenties in good health.

This clonotype appeared a single time. The chain has TRBV10-3 and TRBJ1-2; D is ambiguous. V lost 8 bases to trimming and J lost 6 bases, with 19 bases between them. This CDR3 is built from 14 residues. Per germline, CDR1 ENHRY and CDR2 SYGVKD. The CDR3 coding sequence is TGTGCCATCGGCTCACTTTCTGGGGTGGATGGCTACACCTTC. Amino acids: CAIGSLSGVDGYTF.

The chain couples TRBV30 to TRBJ1-5, with D uncertain. Trimming took off 0 bases at V and 0 bases at J, with 9 bases between the two ends. This CDR3 is built from 15 residues. The germline gives CDR1 GTSNPN, CDR2 SVGIG (reference sequence). For the CDR3, the DNA is TGTGCCTGGAGTGTGGGAGGGAATAGCAATCAGCCCCAGCATTTT. It is translated as CAWSVGGNSNQPQHF.

V gene TRBV9 combines with J gene TRBJ2-1; unclear D gene. The CDR3 length is 14 residues. Germline V gene sequence: CDR1 SGDLS, CDR2 YYNGEE. V lost 0 bases and J lost 5, with 9 bases in between. CDR3 in amino acids: CASSVGPVDNEQFF. For the CDR3, the DNA is TGTGCCAGCAGCGTAGGTCCTGTGGACAATGAGCAGTTCTTC. Based on the CDR3 plus reference TRBV9 and TRBJ2-1, the full variable domain is DSGVTQTPKHLITATGQRVTLRCSPRSGDLSVYWYQQSLDQGLQFLIQYYNGEERAKGNILERFSAQQFPDLHSELNLSSLELGDSALYFCASSVGPVDNEQFFGPGTRLTVL.

This clonotype showed up just a few times. The V and J genes are TRBV20-1 and TRBJ1-2; 8 positions match TRBD1. The CDR3 is 18 residues long. Germline CDR1 is DFQATT and CDR2 is SNEGSKA (reference sequence). The J segment lost 0 bases and the V segment lost 8 bases, leaving 20 bases of the junction unmatched. The CDR3 protein is CSTQQNQDRENPNYGYTF. As DNA, the CDR3 is TGCAGTACACAACAGAACCAGGACAGGGAGAATCCTAACTATGGCTACACCTTC.

The gene calls are TRBV10-3 and TRBJ2-7, with D unresolved. The CDR3 loop spans 15 amino acids. Trimming cost V 2 bases and J 4 bases, with 15 bases left between them. Per germline, CDR1 ENHRY and CDR2 SYGVKD. In DNA, the CDR3 is TGTGCCATCAGTGAGGACGGTCCTTCGAGTTACGAGCAGTACTTC. Translating it yields CAISEDGPSSYEQYF.

The V call is TRBV28, the J call TRBJ2-5, with D unresolved. Trimming took off 10 bases at V and 1 base at J, with 13 bases between the two ends. Germline CDR1 MDHEN, CDR2 SYDVKM. The CDR3 extends over 13 amino acids. CDR3 sequence (DNA): TGTGCCACCCGCACCGATGGCCAAGAGACCCAGTACTTC. Translating it yields CATRTDGQETQYF.

This clonotype came up a few times. This rearrangement joins TRBV20-1 to TRBJ2-4, with 7 nucleotides matching TRBD1. Germline loops: CDR1 DFQATT, CDR2 SNEGSKA (reference sequence). The CDR3 runs 16 residues. V shed 0 bases, J shed 0 bases, and the junction held 5 bases outside the gene matches. The CDR3 coding sequence is TGCAGTGCTAGAGATCAGGGGGACCCAGCCAAAAACATTCAGTACTTC. Translation gives CSARDQGDPAKNIQYF.

This clonotype was detected only once. This chain uses TRBV4-1 with TRBJ2-7; 10 nucleotides match TRBD2. The closer fit of TRBJ2-5 to the DNA end suggests the J call may be wrong. The CDR3 extends over 15 amino acids. Per germline, CDR1 MGHRA and CDR2 YSYEKL. For the CDR3, the DNA is TGCGCCAGCAGCAACCGGGGACTAGCGAGAGAGACCCAGTACTTC. Its protein is CASSNRGLARETQYF.

The rearrangement uses TRBV24-1 and TRBJ2-1; D is tentatively TRBD1 or TRBD2 (5 bases each). V was cut by 11 bases and J by 12 bases, with 19 bases left in between. CDR1 KGHDR and CDR2 SFDVKD come from the germline V gene. The CDR3 totals 12 residues. CDR3 amino acids: CASASVGAGQFF. The CDR3 nucleotides read TGTGCCAGTGCTTCGGTCGGGGCTGGGCAGTTCTTC.

This clonotype was counted ten times or more. The chain's CDR3 is CASSPRPGQVEYGYTF. The CDR3 coding sequence is TGCGCCAGCAGTCCACGACCGGGACAGGTTGAATATGGCTACACCTTC. V is TRBV5-1 and J is TRBJ1-2, with 8 bases that match TRBD1. Germline V gene lookup returns CDR1 SGHRS and CDR2 YFSETQ. The CDR3 sequence is 16 residues long. V shed 5 bases and J 5 bases; nucleotides not matched to a gene: 14.

This chain links TRBV27 with TRBJ2-3, with unresolved D. With 10 bases removed from V and 0 bases from J, the gap between germline ends came to 14 bases. The CDR3 consists of 14 residues. Germline V gene lookup returns CDR1 MNHEY and CDR2 SMNVEV (reference sequence). The DNA of the CDR3 is TGTGCCAAATTGCGGCCATCTAGCACAGATACGCAGTATTTT. Encoded protein: CAKLRPSSTDTQYF.

This clonotype appeared a few times. J is TRBJ1-2 and V is TRBV29-1, with D unresolved. V lost 1 base to trimming and J lost 5 bases, with 8 bases between them. The V gene's germline CDR1 is SQVTM and CDR2 ANQGSEA. The CDR3 contains 12 residues. In DNA, the CDR3 is TGCAGCGTTGAAGGCGGAAGTTATGGCTACACCTTC. This codes for CSVEGGSYGYTF.

This clonotype appeared a few times. A much bigger clone sits one base away, suggesting this may be a read error. This chain links TRBV4-3 with TRBJ2-5; TRBD2 aligns across 10 bases. There are 15 residues in the CDR3. Per germline, CDR1 LGHNA and CDR2 YSLEER. The CDR3 loop is CTSSPGLAIQETQYF. CDR3 coding DNA: TGCACCAGCAGCCCGGGACTAGCGATTCAAGAGACCCAGTACTTC.

The V call is TRBV10-3, the J call TRBJ2-1; D is possibly TRBD1 or TRBD2 (6 bases each). V was shortened by 8 bases and J by 8 bases, with 19 bases between the two germline ends. Germline assignment: CDR1 ENHRY and CDR2 SYGVKD. The CDR3 has 14 amino acids. The CDR3 reads CAIQEGGITYEQFF. The DNA for the CDR3 is TGTGCCATCCAAGAGGGGGGAATTACGTATGAGCAGTTCTTC.

The chain couples TRBV14 to TRBJ2-3; D gene ambiguous. In germline, CDR1 is SGHDN, CDR2 FVKESK. There are 17 residues in the CDR3. V was cut by 0 bases and J by 0 bases, with 13 bases left in between. DNA of the CDR3: TGTGCCAGCAGCCAAGATTTCGTCGATACTAGCACAGATACGCAGTATTTT. This sequence encodes CASSQDFVDTSTDTQYF.

The gene calls are TRBV3-1 and TRBJ2-3, with a possible D match to TRBD1 (6 bases). V lost 1 base and J 2 bases, leaving 10 bases between the germline ends. The CDR3 has 15 amino acids. Germline V lookup: CDR1 LGHDT, CDR2 YNNKEL (reference sequence). This CDR3 reads CASSQATGFTDTQYF. In nucleotides, the CDR3 is TGTGCCAGCAGCCAAGCTACAGGGTTCACAGATACGCAGTATTTT.

This chain connects TRBV6-2 or TRBV6-3 to TRBJ2-5; D unclear. This CDR3 contains 11 residues. CDR1 MNHEY and CDR2 SVGEGT come from the germline V gene. Trimming removed 7 bases from V and 5 bases from J, with 8 bases in between. CDR3 bases: TGTGCCAGCACTGACCGGGAGACCCAGTACTTC. This codes for CASTDRETQYF.

The chain is built from TRBV20-1 and TRBJ2-5; 14 bases fit TRBD2. Germline assignment: CDR1 DFQATT and CDR2 SNEGSKA (reference sequence). There are 15 residues in the CDR3. The J segment lost 11 bases and the V segment lost 6 bases, leaving 14 bases of the junction unmatched. CDR3 sequence: CSATMTSGGAYEQYF. CDR3 nucleotide sequence: TGCAGTGCGACCATGACTAGCGGGGGGGCCTATGAGCAGTACTTC.

This CDR3 reads CSVEKRELGETQYF. The DNA of the CDR3 is TGCAGCGTTGAAAAGCGGGAGCTGGGAGAGACCCAGTACTTC. This rearrangement joins TRBV29-1 to TRBJ2-5, with 8 bases fitting TRBD2. With V trimmed by 2 bases and J by 4 bases, 6 bases remained unmatched. The length of the CDR3 is 14 residues. Per the germline V gene, CDR1 is SQVTM and CDR2 is ANQGSEA.

There are a few counts of this clonotype. This chain uses TRBV10-3 with TRBJ1-1; no reliable D call. The V gene lost 2 bases and the J gene lost 4 bases, with 11 bases spanning the gap. Germline lookup yields CDR1 ENHRY and CDR2 SYGVKD. This CDR3 region has 14 residues. DNA of the CDR3: TGTGCCATCAGTGAGGCCGTCAAGCTCACTGAAGCTTTCTTT. Translated, it gives CAISEAVKLTEAFF.

This CDR3 is CASSLPYRGDSNQPQHF. CDR3 nucleotide sequence: TGTGCCAGCAGTTTACCATACAGGGGGGATAGCAATCAGCCCCAGCATTTT. This chain joins TRBV12-3 or TRBV12-4 and TRBJ1-5; 8 bases fit TRBD1. With V trimmed by 2 bases and J by 0 bases, 6 bases remained unmatched. CDR3 length: 17 residues.

This clonotype appeared a few times. This chain uses TRBV6-2 or TRBV6-3 with TRBJ2-7, with a tentative D call TRBD2 (7 bases). Trimming cost V 8 bases and J 3 bases, with 17 bases left between them. Germline CDR1 is MNHEY and CDR2 is SVGEGT. The CDR3 sequence is 14 residues long. The CDR3 spells CASRGAGSFYEQYF. The DNA for the CDR3 is TGTGCCAGCCGGGGGGCGGGAAGTTTCTACGAGCAGTACTTC.

As to this clonotype: Its ends do not fully match the called genes, so a read error is possible. The chain uses TRBV7-7 and TRBJ2-1; D perhaps matches TRBD2 (6 bases). The germline gives CDR1 SSHAT, CDR2 FNYEAQ (reference sequence). The CDR3 has 13 amino acids. This chain's CDR3 is CASSLGRPDEQFF. The CDR3 DNA reads TGTGCTAGCAGCTTAGGGAGGCCCGATGAGCAGTTCTTC.